The 10 T cell receptor beta chains given below trace back to one sample, sequenced in a study of shared clonotypes between healthy human individuals (dated by TCRdb to the early 2020s). Libraries were made using the immunoSEQ multiplex PCR assay. TCRdb mirrors the immuneACCESS table, restricted to in-frame sequences. Some clones are absent from its copies; in checked studies, under half trace to an unresolved V gene, and the reason for the others is unknown. In this sample the table shows 450,000 or so clones, around 77% of which occur a single time. The ten largest account for 9.5% to 15% of the sample. Sequencing used PBMCs. These receptors all come from a woman between 35 and 50 years old in good health. Some clones in this sample may be carry-over from other donors' samples.

V usage is TRBV6-5 and J usage is TRBJ2-1; the match to TRBD2 covers 7 bases. J was trimmed by 6 bases and V by 7 bases; bases with no gene match: 9. Germline-derived CDR1 and CDR2 are MNHEY and SVGAGI. This CDR3 has 14 amino acids. The CDR3 DNA follows: TGTGCCAGCAAAATGGAGGGAGGGCCCAATGAGCAGTTCTTC. It translates to CASKMEGGPNEQFF.

The V and J genes are TRBV15 and TRBJ1-5; D remains ambiguous. The germline gives CDR1 LNHNV, CDR2 YYDKDF (reference sequence). Deletions cut 0 bases from V and 4 bases from J, with 19 bases between. The CDR3 length is 18 residues. The CDR3: CATSRDPVGIQGNQPQHF. The CDR3, as DNA: TGTGCCACCAGCAGAGACCCCGTTGGAATTCAAGGGAATCAGCCCCAGCATTTT.

The chain links TRBV5-4 to TRBJ1-2; 8 bases align to TRBD1. The trim removed 2 bases at V and 4 bases at J, leaving 4 bases unmatched. Germline V lookup: CDR1 SGHNT, CDR2 YYREEE (reference sequence). There are 14 residues in the CDR3. The CDR3 sequence: CASSFGDRIYGYTF. DNA of the CDR3: TGTGCCAGCAGCTTCGGGGACAGGATCTATGGCTACACCTTC.

The chain carries TRBV6-1 and TRBJ1-2; D remains ambiguous. Per germline, CDR1 MNHNS and CDR2 SASEGT. The CDR3 totals 13 residues. The V end was cut by 7 bases, the J end by 7 bases, with 16 bases between. CDR3 nucleotides: TGTGCCAGCATCCCCGTCCCTTTGGGTGGCTACACCTTC. It is translated as CASIPVPLGGYTF.

The chain joins TRBV13 to TRBJ1-2; D remains unclear. V was shortened by 7 bases and J by 4 bases, with 13 bases between the two germline ends. This CDR3 is 13 amino acids long. CDR1 and CDR2 (germline): PRHDT, FYEKMQ (reference sequence). DNA of the CDR3: TGTGCCAGCAATAAAGGCGGGATCTATGGCTACACCTTC. Amino acids: CASNKGGIYGYTF.

The count of this clone is one. The rearrangement uses TRBV18 and TRBJ1-2; tentatively, D is TRBD1 (5 bases). This CDR3 contains 15 residues. Trimming stripped 2 bases from V and 8 bases from J, with 18 bases between. Germline CDR1 and CDR2: KGHSH and LQKENI. The CDR3 DNA reads TGTGCCAGCTCACCATCAGGTCTTACCCCAGGGGGCTACACCTTC. Translated, it gives CASSPSGLTPGGYTF.

In the case of this clone: This sequence may be a read error, since a much larger clone differs from it by one base. This chain connects TRBV6-4 to TRBJ2-1; 8 bases align to TRBD2. Per germline, CDR1 MRHNA and CDR2 SNTAGT. The CDR3 is 16 residues long. CDR3 region: CAGSDSPGGDGDEQFF. The CDR3 DNA reads TGTGCCGGCAGTGACTCCCCCGGGGGGGATGGCGATGAGCAGTTCTTC.

This clone was seen only a few times. This chain uses TRBV19 with TRBJ2-5, with 12 bases aligning to TRBD2. J lost 4 bases, V lost 1 base, and 10 bases had no gene match. The CDR3 covers 18 residues. Germline values: CDR1 LNHDA, CDR2 SQIVND (reference sequence). The CDR3 region has the DNA TGTGCCAGTAGTATAGTCGGAGGACTAGCGGGAAGGACAGAGACCCAGTACTTC. Translating gives CASSIVGGLAGRTETQYF.

This clone was observed a few times. V usage is TRBV2 and J usage is TRBJ2-5; a possible D gene is TRBD1 (6 bases). V was clipped by 5 bases and J by 11 bases, with 18 bases between them. The CDR3 consists of 13 residues. The germline V gene has CDR1 SNHLY and CDR2 FYNNEI. This CDR3 reads CASSRTDLMGQYF. CDR3 in DNA: TGTGCCAGCAGTAGGACAGATTTGATGGGGCAGTACTTC.

This chain joins TRBV28 and TRBJ2-2, with D maybe TRBD1 (5 bases). The germline V gene encodes CDR1 MDHEN and CDR2 SYDVKM. Trimming pared 3 bases from V and 6 bases from J, leaving 11 bases between. The CDR3 extends over 14 amino acids. The CDR3 region has the DNA TGTGCCAGCAGTTTTAGACAGTCCCCCGGGGAGCTGTTTTTT. Translating it yields CASSFRQSPGELFF.